A few counts support the clone carrying this T cell receptor beta chain. Its antigen is still unknown. With a J-beta primer mix and a sample-barcoded 5' primer, a second PCR ran roughly 7 to 11 cycles. Via MiXCR, TCRdb re-called the 5' RACE reads, giving one row per CDR3 protein. The table shows some 850,000 distinct CDR3 sequences, with around 24% occurring only once. This specimen comes from a study of blood T cells in healthy people across ages. Study-wide points: For the donors, CMV status was unknown and possibly confounded expanded clonotype changes.

This same sample was also part of a study on T cells of mothers and their children. That source notes: In this cohort, donors were three healthy Caucasian mothers plus their six children. Each 15 ul cDNA reaction used 1.5 ug RNA; all RNA was used.

The sequence came from a boy younger than 18 in good health. The material sequenced was blood.

The CDR3 region has the DNA TGCGCCAGCAGCTTAGGACTAGCGGGGTTTCGCACAGATACGCAGTATTTT. It specifies CASSLGLAGFRTDTQYF. The chain uses TRBV5-1 and TRBJ2-3, with 12 bases matching TRBD2. The CDR3 consists of 17 residues. Germline CDR1 and CDR2: SGHRS and YFSETQ. The V segment lost 2 bases and the J segment 1 base; nucleotides outside the gene matches: 5. Full variable domain (missing parts from reference TRBV5-1 and TRBJ2-3): KAGVTQTPRYLIKTRGQQVTLSCSPISGHRSVSWYQQTPGQGLQFLFEYFSETQRNKGNFPGRFSGRQFSNSRSEMNVSTLELGDSALYLCASSLGLAGFRTDTQYFGPGTRLTVL.